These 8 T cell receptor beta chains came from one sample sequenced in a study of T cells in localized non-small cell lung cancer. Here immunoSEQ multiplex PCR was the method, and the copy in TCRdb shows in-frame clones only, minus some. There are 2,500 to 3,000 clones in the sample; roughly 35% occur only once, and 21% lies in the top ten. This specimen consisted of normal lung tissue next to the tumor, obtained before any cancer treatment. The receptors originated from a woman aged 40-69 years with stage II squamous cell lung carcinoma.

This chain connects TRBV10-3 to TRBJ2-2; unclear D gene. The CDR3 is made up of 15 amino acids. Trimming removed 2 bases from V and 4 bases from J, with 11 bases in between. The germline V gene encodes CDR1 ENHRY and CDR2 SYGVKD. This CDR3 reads CAISEQLVITGELFF. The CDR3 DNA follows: TGTGCCATCAGTGAGCAGCTAGTGATCACCGGGGAGCTGTTTTTT.

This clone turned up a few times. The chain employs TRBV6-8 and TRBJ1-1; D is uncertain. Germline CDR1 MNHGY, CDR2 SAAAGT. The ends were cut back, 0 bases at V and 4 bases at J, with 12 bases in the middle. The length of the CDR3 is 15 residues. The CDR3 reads CASSYSVGELTEAFF. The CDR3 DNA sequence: TGTGCCAGCAGTTACTCGGTCGGGGAGCTCACTGAAGCTTTCTTT.

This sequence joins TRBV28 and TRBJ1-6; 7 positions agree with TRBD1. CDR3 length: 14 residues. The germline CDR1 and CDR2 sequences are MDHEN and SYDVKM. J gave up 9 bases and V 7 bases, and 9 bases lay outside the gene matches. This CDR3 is CASTPGGDGSPLHF. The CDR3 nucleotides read TGTGCCAGCACCCCAGGGGGGGACGGTTCACCCCTCCACTTT.

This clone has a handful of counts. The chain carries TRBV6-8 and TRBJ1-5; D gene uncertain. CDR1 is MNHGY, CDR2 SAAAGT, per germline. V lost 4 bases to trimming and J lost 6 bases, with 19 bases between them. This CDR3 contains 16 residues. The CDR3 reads CASSLGSRANSQPQHF. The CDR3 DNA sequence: TGTGCCAGCAGTTTGGGCTCGAGGGCAAATAGTCAGCCCCAGCATTTT.

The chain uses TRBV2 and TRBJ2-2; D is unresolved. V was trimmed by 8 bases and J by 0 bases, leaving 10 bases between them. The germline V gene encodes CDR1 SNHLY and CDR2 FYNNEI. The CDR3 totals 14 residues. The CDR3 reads CASDRAPNTGELFF. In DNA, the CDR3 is TGTGCCAGCGATAGAGCACCGAACACCGGGGAGCTGTTTTTT.

The CDR3 sequence is CASSIQGKAFF. In nucleotides, the CDR3 is TGTGCCAGTAGCATTCAGGGGAAAGCTTTCTTT. The chain couples TRBV19 to TRBJ1-1; D may be TRBD1 (6 bases). Germline V gene lookup returns CDR1 LNHDA and CDR2 SQIVND (reference sequence). Trimming took off 6 bases at V and 9 bases at J, with 11 bases between the two ends. CDR3 length: 11 amino acids.

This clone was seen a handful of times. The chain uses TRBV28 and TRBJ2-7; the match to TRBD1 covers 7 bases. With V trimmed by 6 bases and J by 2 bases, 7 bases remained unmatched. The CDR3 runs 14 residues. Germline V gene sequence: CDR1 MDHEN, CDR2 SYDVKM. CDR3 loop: CASSSGQAAYEQYV. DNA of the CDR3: TGTGCCAGCAGCTCAGGACAGGCCGCCTACGAGCAGTACGTC.

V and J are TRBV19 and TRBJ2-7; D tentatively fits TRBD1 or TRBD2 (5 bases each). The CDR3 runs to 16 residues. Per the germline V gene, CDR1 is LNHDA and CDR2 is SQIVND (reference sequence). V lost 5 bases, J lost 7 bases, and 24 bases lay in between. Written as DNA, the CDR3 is TGTGCCAGTAGTGGGGGTGTGGACATTCCCTACGAAGAGCAGTACTTC. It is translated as CASSGGVDIPYEEQYF.